This T cell receptor beta chain is from a study of blood T cell repertoires in COVID-19 (TCRdb year 2020). Some background on the complete study: The collaborator samples originated in the United States, Italy and Spain and spanned the acute and convalescent phases of COVID-19. The prospective study material was composed of cDNA or gDNA derived from T cells, B-cell-depleted T cells, or PBMCs. The repertoires were released in a freely available public database meant as a resource for research on the immune response to SARS-CoV-2. Subjects who had been exposed to COVID-19, were actively infected with it, or had recovered from it provided the deeply sampled blood TCRbeta repertoires that made up the dataset. Where HLA class I and class II types were available, the types were taken from metadata supplied by the sample provider, not from assay-based typing. Nearly every sample came with metadata listing a de-identified subject ID, COVID-19 status, age in years and sex. Samples were obtained from the ongoing ImmuneRACE study (first 160 participants) and from 950 to 1,500 subjects provided by 6 global collaborators.

Results the study describes overall, beyond this receptor: The amount of clinical and demographic metadata varied by source and participant and was provided uncurated.

As concerns this clone: No antigen is known for it. Base quality data are lacking; no much larger clone is found one base away.

The CDR3 starts with the cysteine, ends with the phenylalanine, and has 15 residues. Only the CDR3 portion is preserved as DNA: 45 bases, with reading frame beginning at the first base. Sequences MDHEN (CDR1) and SYDVKM (CDR2) are obtained from the germline V gene. The V and J ends are trimmed by 2 bases and 5 bases, leaving 15 bases between them. TCRbeta CDR3 regions were amplified from genomic DNA using the immunoSEQ Assay, a bias-controlled multiplex PCR. The original pipeline was this. Nucleated cell counts per sample were estimated from amplification of reference gene primers within the assay. To quantify the absolute abundance of each unique TCRbeta CDR3 rearrangement, sequence reads were collapsed and filtered. For each sample, productive Simpson clonality was calculated as the square root of Simpson's diversity index over productive rearrangements. In its TCRdb copy, this immuneACCESS table keeps in-frame sequences only and misses some clones. Where compared with another copy, unresolved V genes explain less than half of these, and the others have no known cause. V and J calls and clone size are as listed in that table; D and trimming were resolved from the DNA. This sample holds approximately 250,000 clones; about 88% were observed only once. The ten most abundant clones make up around 1% of the sample.

Whole blood was collected in K2EDTA tubes by collaborating institutions according to the institutions' own protocols. For TCRbeta analysis, collaborators shipped samples in one of three forms: frozen whole blood, isolated PBMCs, or DNA extracted from either of those sample types. This receptor was identified in a middle-aged man with acute or convalescent COVID-19. Sequencing input: peripheral blood. The chain joins TRBV28 to TRBJ1-1; the D gene is perhaps TRBD1, from 5 matching bases. The CDR3 corresponds to CASSLRKQVGTEAFF. The nucleotides are TGTGCCAGCAGTTTAAGGAAACAGGTGGGAACTGAAGCTTTCTTT.